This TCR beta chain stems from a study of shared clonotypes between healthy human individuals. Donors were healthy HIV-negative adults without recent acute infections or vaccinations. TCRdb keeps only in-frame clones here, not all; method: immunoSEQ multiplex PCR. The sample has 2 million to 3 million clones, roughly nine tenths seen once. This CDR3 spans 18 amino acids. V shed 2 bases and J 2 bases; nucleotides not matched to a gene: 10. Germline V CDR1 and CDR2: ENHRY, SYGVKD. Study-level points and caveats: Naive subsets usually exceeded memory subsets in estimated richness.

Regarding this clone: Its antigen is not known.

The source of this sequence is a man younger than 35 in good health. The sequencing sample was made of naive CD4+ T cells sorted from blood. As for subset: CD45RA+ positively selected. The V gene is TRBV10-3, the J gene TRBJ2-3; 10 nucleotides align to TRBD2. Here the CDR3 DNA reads TGTGCCATCAGTGAGCCCCCCATAGCGGGAGGAGCCACAGATACGCAGTATTTT. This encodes CAISEPPIAGGATDTQYF.